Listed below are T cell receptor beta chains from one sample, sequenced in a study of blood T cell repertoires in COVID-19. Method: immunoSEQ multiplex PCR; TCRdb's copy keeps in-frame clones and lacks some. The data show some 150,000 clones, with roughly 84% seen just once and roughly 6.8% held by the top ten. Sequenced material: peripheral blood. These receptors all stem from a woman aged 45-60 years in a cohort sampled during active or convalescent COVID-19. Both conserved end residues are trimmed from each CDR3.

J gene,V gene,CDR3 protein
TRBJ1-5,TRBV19,ASSRKTGGGGPQH
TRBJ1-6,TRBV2,ASSEQAVNSPLH
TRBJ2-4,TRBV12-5,ASGLVAGSKNIQY
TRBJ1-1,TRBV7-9,ASSTVRTEAF
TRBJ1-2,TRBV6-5,ASNRPGQGFNGYT
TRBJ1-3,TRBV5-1,ASSGDLDGNTIY
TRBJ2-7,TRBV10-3,AIRKDREAY
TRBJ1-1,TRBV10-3,AISPQGQGNTEAF
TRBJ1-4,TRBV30,AWSLAGGREKLF
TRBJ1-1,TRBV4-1,ASSQEPGTVRIPR
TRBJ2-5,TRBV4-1,ASSQDSEETQY
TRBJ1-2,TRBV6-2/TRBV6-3,ASGSLRGKVYGYT
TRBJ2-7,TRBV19,ASSMGQGDPGEQY
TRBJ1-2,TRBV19,ASSIPRQGRGYT
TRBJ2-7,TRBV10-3,ASQGTALPDGDEQY
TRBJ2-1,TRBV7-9,ASSLAQVAGANEQF
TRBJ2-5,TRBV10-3,AISIGIADQETQY
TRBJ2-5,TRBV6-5,ASSKTIEETQY
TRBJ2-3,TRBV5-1,ASSLSGGAMTDTQY
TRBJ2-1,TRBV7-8,ASSLRGNEQF
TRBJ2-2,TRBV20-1,SASRQGANTGELF
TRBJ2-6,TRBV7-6,ASSRQPPGQGVGANVLT
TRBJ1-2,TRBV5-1,ASSLGNTGGSYGYT
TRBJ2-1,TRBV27,ASSLRQGAYNEQF
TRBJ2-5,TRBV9,ASSLGGLPMRETQY
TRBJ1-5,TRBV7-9,ASSSQGRDQPQH
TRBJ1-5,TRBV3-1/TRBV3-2,ASSQGGSSGNQPQH
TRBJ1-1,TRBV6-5,ASNQGGIGTEAF
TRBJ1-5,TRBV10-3,AISDGDRVRNQPQH
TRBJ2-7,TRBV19,ASTTGTGSSEQY
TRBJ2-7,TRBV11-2,ASSLVHPQGSGGYEQY
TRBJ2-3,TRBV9,ASSVNHRADTQY
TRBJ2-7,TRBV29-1,SARTGSEQY
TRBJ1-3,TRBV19,ATVRGKAGNTIY
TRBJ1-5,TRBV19,ASRGTGTGGGFYQPQH
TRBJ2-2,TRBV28,ASTPTGGLNTGELF